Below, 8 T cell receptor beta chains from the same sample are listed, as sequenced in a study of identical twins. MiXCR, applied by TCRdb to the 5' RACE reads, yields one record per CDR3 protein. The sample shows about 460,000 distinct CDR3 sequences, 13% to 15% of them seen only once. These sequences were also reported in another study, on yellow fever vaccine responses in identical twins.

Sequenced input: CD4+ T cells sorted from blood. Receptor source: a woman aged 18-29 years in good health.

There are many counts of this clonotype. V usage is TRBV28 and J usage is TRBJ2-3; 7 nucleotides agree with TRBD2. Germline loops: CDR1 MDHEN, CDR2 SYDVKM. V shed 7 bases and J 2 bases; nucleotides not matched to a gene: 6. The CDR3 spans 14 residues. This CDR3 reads CASKPSGFTDTQYF. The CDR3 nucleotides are TGTGCCAGCAAGCCTAGCGGATTCACAGATACGCAGTATTTT.

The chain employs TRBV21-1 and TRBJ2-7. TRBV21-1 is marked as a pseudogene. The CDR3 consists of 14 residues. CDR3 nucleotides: TGTGCCAGCAGCAAAGGGCGGCCTACCTACGAGCAGTACTTC. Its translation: CASSKGRPTYEQYF.

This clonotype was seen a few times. CDR3 loop: CASTQEDDYGYTF. The CDR3 DNA is TGTGCCAGCACTCAGGAAGATGACTATGGCTACACCTTC. V is TRBV28 and J is TRBJ1-2; D is ambiguous. This CDR3 contains 13 residues. Germline V gene sequence: CDR1 MDHEN, CDR2 SYDVKM. V shed 7 bases and J shed 3 bases, with 12 bases lying between them.

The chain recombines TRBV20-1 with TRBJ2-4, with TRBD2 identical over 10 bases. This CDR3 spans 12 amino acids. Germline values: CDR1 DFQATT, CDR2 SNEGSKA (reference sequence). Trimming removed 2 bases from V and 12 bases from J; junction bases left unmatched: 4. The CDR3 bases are TGCAGTGCTAGACTACCTAGCGGGAGTCAGTACTTC. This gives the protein CSARLPSGSQYF.

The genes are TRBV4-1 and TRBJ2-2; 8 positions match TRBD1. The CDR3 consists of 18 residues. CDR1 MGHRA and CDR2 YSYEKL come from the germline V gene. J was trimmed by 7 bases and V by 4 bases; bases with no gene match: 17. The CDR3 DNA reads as TGCGCCAGCAGCCGAAGGGCGGGTGGACAGGGTGCCTTCGGGGAGCTGTTTTTT. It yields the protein CASSRRAGGQGAFGELFF.

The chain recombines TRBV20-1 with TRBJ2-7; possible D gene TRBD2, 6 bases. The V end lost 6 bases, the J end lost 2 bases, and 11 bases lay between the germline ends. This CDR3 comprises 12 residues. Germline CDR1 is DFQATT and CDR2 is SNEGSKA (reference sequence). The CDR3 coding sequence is TGCAGTGCCGGGGCGGGGACCTACGAGCAGTACTTC. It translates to CSAGAGTYEQYF.

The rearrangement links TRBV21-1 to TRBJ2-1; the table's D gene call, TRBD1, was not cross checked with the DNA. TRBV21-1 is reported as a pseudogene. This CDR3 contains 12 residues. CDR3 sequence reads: CASSKGGDEQFF. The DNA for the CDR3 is TGTGCCAGCAGCAAAGGGGGGGATGAGCAGTTCTTC.

The CDR3 region is CASSLGQDSEQYF. CDR3 bases: TGCGCCAGCAGCTTGGGACAGGATTCCGAGCAGTACTTC. The chain joins TRBV5-1 to TRBJ2-7; weak D call: TRBD1 (6 bases). Germline values: CDR1 SGHRS, CDR2 YFSETQ. Trimming left V 0 bases short and J 6 bases short, with 10 bases between. The CDR3 runs to 13 residues. Using reference TRBV5-1 and TRBJ2-7 for the parts outside the CDR3, the full variable domain is KAGVTQTPRYLIKTRGQQVTLSCSPISGHRSVSWYQQTPGQGLQFLFEYFSETQRNKGNFPGRFSGRQFSNSRSEMNVSTLELGDSALYLCASSLGQDSEQYFGPGTRLTVT.